The sequence of this T cell receptor beta chain was determined in a study of control samples from healthy donors and cancer patients. Measured with immunoSEQ multiplex PCR; TCRdb has only the in-frame clones, and not every one. The sample has 170,000 or so clones; 90% to 95% are singletons. The germline CDR1 and CDR2 sequences are ENHRY and SYGVKD. This CDR3 is 14 amino acids long. The V and J ends lost 4 bases and 7 bases, in that order; junction bases with no gene match: 4. This rearrangement joins TRBV10-3 to TRBJ2-2, with TRBD1 matching 9 bases. The sequence was obtained from a man aged 18 to 30 in good health. Sequenced material: blood. The CDR3 protein is CAISVTGGFGELFF. The CDR3 DNA reads TGTGCCATCAGTGTTACAGGGGGCTTCGGGGAGCTGTTTTTT.